This TCR beta chain originates from a study of T cell clones after liver transplantation. The overall study: Third-party-reactive TCRbeta sequences from pre-transplant mixed lymphocyte reactions served as antigen-independent comparators. Samples came pre-transplant, pre-randomization before withdrawal, and post-randomization after withdrawal ended.

Sequencing used immunoSEQ multiplex PCR; TCRdb keeps in-frame clones, though not all of them. Of roughly 100,000 clones detected, around 80% appear once; the ten largest clones hold approximately 3%. The germline CDR1 and CDR2 sequences are LGHNA and YSLEER. V lost 0 bases, J lost 0 bases, and 2 bases lay in between. This CDR3 spans 14 amino acids. Overall study results and limits: Post-transplant, graft-donor-reactive CD4 TCRbeta sequences in blood dropped significantly in 5 of 8 subjects.

Concerning this clone itself: Its cognate antigen is unknown. Other nucleotide sequences in the sample specify the same CDR3.

V usage is TRBV4-3 and J usage is TRBJ2-2; D is ambiguous. This receptor was identified in a human patient who received a liver transplant. The graft donor may account for some of the T cells. The material was CD4+ T cells from blood, obtained approximately 50 months after liver transplant. The CDR3 sequence is CASSQDANTGELFF. DNA for the CDR3: TGCGCCAGCAGCCAAGACGCGAACACCGGGGAGCTGTTTTTT.